The rows below give T cell receptor beta chains drawn from one sample of a study of chemoradiotherapy in HPV16-positive cancers. Generated by immunoSEQ multiplex PCR, the TCRdb table keeps only in-frame clones and is missing some. The table records approximately 11,000 clones, about 83% of them present only once. Here the sequenced sample was blood, taken from a patient who underwent chemoradiotherapy. These receptors were obtained from a human donor with HPV-associated anogenital cancer. Each CDR3 is given with its conserved first and last residue. The D gene is left open where the match is weak. For some rows the clone size is stated as once, few or many, or as a class when expanded; others skip it.

CDR3	DNA	length	V	size	J	D
CASSQGGLKETQYF	TGTGCCAGCAGCCAAGGCGGACTGAAAGAGACCCAGTACTTC	14	TRBV14	.	TRBJ2-5	.
CASSSPGTGSGFF	TGTGCCAGCAGCTCTCCCGGGACAGGGAGCGGGTTCTTC	13	TRBV5-6	.	TRBJ2-1	TRBD1
CASSEWMGRAEAFF	TGTGCCAGCAGTGAATGGATGGGTAGGGCTGAAGCTTTCTTT	14	TRBV6-1	.	TRBJ1-1	.
CASRETTGANQPQHF	TGCGCCAGCAGGGAAACGACAGGGGCGAATCAGCCCCAGCATTTT	15	TRBV4-1	.	TRBJ1-5	TRBD1
CASSPYIPRNSPLHF	TGTGCCAGCAGTCCCTATATACCTCGTAATTCACCCCTCCACTTT	15	TRBV27	.	TRBJ1-6	.
CASSRGQGSYNEQFF	TGTGCCAGCTCACGAGGACAGGGGAGCTACAATGAGCAGTTCTTC	15	TRBV18	.	TRBJ2-1	TRBD1
CASSRYQLAGGYNEQFF	TGTGCCAGCAGCCGATATCAACTAGCGGGAGGATACAATGAGCAGTTCTTC	17	TRBV4-2	.	TRBJ2-1	TRBD2
CAGQGKGYTF	TGTGCCGGTCAGGGAAAGGGCTACACCTTC	10	TRBV7-2	.	TRBJ1-2	.
CSVGTSGLSYNEQFF	TGCAGCGTTGGGACCTCGGGACTTTCCTACAATGAGCAGTTCTTC	15	TRBV29-1	once	TRBJ2-1	.
CASSQSSGQYTEAFF	TGCGCCAGCAGCCAGTCTAGCGGACAGTACACTGAAGCTTTCTTT	15	TRBV4-1	.	TRBJ1-1	.
CASSRPRGQETQYF	TGTGCCAGCAGCCGACCTAGGGGCCAAGAGACCCAGTACTTC	14	TRBV7-2	.	TRBJ2-5	.
CASSSYSGGNSYNEQFF	TGTGCCAGCAGCTCCTATTCTGGAGGGAACTCCTACAATGAGCAGTTCTTC	17	TRBV5-6	.	TRBJ2-1	.
CASSSPIGGIREKLFF	TGTGCCAGCAGCTCCCCGATCGGGGGGATACGGGAAAAACTGTTTTTT	16	TRBV7-2	.	TRBJ1-4	.
CAWSVGTLPNTEAFF	TGTGCCTGGAGTGTAGGGACACTACCGAACACTGAAGCTTTCTTT	15	TRBV30	.	TRBJ1-1	.
CASSRAGTRGREQFF	TGTGCCAGCAGTCGAGCCGGGACTAGGGGTCGGGAGCAGTTCTTC	15	TRBV6-5	.	TRBJ2-1	TRBD2
CASSSEVWDRGNEQYF	TGTGCCAGCTCTTCGGAGGTTTGGGACAGGGGCAACGAGCAGTACTTC	16	TRBV18	.	TRBJ2-7	TRBD1
CASSLPVPNEQFF	TGTGCCAGCAGCTTACCCGTGCCCAATGAGCAGTTCTTC	13	TRBV7-9	.	TRBJ2-1	.
CASSYSLGANEQFF	TGTGCCAGCAGCTATTCTCTGGGGGCTAATGAGCAGTTCTTC	14	TRBV11-2	.	TRBJ2-1	.
CASSYTGGGPEAFF	TGTGCCAGCAGCTACACGGGAGGGGGCCCAGAAGCTTTCTTT	14	TRBV7-9	few	TRBJ1-1	TRBD1
CASSLEVSSYEQYF	TGCGCCAGCAGCTTGGAGGTGAGCTCCTACGAGCAGTACTTC	14	TRBV5-1	.	TRBJ2-7	.
CATSRDPSYGYTF	TGTGCCACCAGCAGAGATCCAAGCTATGGCTACACCTTC	13	TRBV15	.	TRBJ1-2	.
CASSYGGREGMGYTF	TGTGCCAGCAGCTACGGTGGCAGGGAGGGGATGGGCTACACCTTC	15	TRBV6-5	.	TRBJ1-2	.
CASSLTVGYGYTF	TGTGCCAGCAGTTTGACTGTTGGTTATGGCTACACCTTC	13	TRBV27	.	TRBJ1-2	.
CASSQVQEPGYTF	TGCGCCAGCAGTCAAGTCCAGGAGCCTGGCTACACCTTC	13	TRBV23-1	.	TRBJ1-2	.
CASSQDGVGGELFF	TGTGCCAGCAGCCAAGATGGGGTCGGCGGGGAGCTGTTTTTT	14	TRBV4-2	.	TRBJ2-2	.
CASSTEGGGHQPQHF	TGTGCCAGTAGTACCGAGGGAGGGGGACATCAGCCCCAGCATTTT	15	TRBV19	.	TRBJ1-5	.
CASSQDRSGWTGELFF	TGCGCCAGCAGCCAAGACAGGTCGGGGTGGACCGGGGAGCTGTTTTTT	16	TRBV4-3	.	TRBJ2-2	.
CASSLGSSGIYGELFF	TGTGCCAGCAGCTTGGGGTCTAGCGGGATATACGGGGAGCTGTTTTTT	16	TRBV5-4	.	TRBJ2-2	TRBD2
CASSLSRGAMGNTEAFF	TGTGCCAGCAGTTTATCGAGGGGTGCGATGGGGAACACTGAAGCTTTCTTT	17	TRBV27	.	TRBJ1-1	.
CASSLRTGAQLNTGELFF	TGTGCCAGCAGCTTAAGAACGGGGGCCCAGCTGAACACCGGGGAGCTGTTTTTT	18	TRBV7-3	.	TRBJ2-2	.
CASSIDQEGGKGKNIQYF	TGTGCCAGTAGTATAGATCAGGAGGGAGGTAAAGGCAAAAACATTCAGTACTTC	18	TRBV19	.	TRBJ2-4	.
CASSGSLGYEKLFF	TGTGCCAGCAGTGGCAGCCTGGGGTATGAAAAACTGTTTTTT	14	TRBV25-1	.	TRBJ1-4	.
CASSRGDSSYNEQFF	TGTGCCAGTAGTCGGGGGGACAGCTCCTACAATGAGCAGTTCTTC	15	TRBV19	once	TRBJ2-1	.
CAISAGTASNQPQHF	TGTGCCATCAGTGCCGGGACAGCGAGCAATCAGCCCCAGCATTTT	15	TRBV10-3	.	TRBJ1-5	TRBD1
CASSYPVTGSSEAFF	TGTGCCAGCAGTTATCCAGTGACAGGGAGTTCTGAAGCTTTCTTT	15	TRBV2	.	TRBJ1-1	TRBD1
CASGTGFTYNEQFF	TGCGCCAGTGGGACAGGTTTCACCTACAATGAGCAGTTCTTC	14	TRBV5-1	.	TRBJ2-1	TRBD1
CASSLDISGGRPYEQYF	TGTGCCAGCAGCTTAGATATCTCGGGGGGCCGGCCTTACGAGCAGTACTTC	17	TRBV11-2	.	TRBJ2-7	.
CASSNYKGVNGETQYF	TGTGCCAGCAGCAATTACAAAGGGGTTAATGGAGAGACCCAGTACTTC	16	TRBV7-7	.	TRBJ2-5	.
CASSLKHTEAFF	TGTGCCAGCAGCTTAAAACACACTGAAGCTTTCTTT	12	TRBV5-5	.	TRBJ1-1	.
CASSLGGNTGELFF	TGTGCCAGCAGCCTAGGGGGGAACACCGGGGAGCTGTTTTTT	14	TRBV6-5	.	TRBJ2-2	.
CASSRTGDPYEQYF	TGTGCCAGCAGTCGTACAGGGGACCCCTACGAGCAGTACTTC	14	TRBV6-5	.	TRBJ2-7	TRBD1
CASSLPGGTEKLFF	TGTGCCAGCAGCTTACCCGGGGGAACTGAAAAACTGTTTTTT	14	TRBV11-2	.	TRBJ1-4	.
CASSRQSSYEQYF	TGTGCCAGCAGCCGTCAGAGTTCCTACGAGCAGTACTTC	13	TRBV5-8	.	TRBJ2-7	.
CASSSVQGSGANVLTF	TGCGCCAGCAGCTCAGTACAGGGCTCTGGGGCCAACGTCCTGACTTTC	16	TRBV5-1	once	TRBJ2-6	.
CASSPGRGETDTQYF	TGTGCCAGTAGTCCTGGACGGGGAGAGACAGATACGCAGTATTTT	15	TRBV19	.	TRBJ2-3	.
CASSLAATNEKLFF	TGTGCCAGTAGTCTCGCGGCAACTAATGAAAAACTGTTTTTT	14	TRBV19	.	TRBJ1-4	.
CANQTLRVFGYTF	TGTGCCAATCAGACCCTGCGGGTCTTTGGCTACACCTTC	13	TRBV9	.	TRBJ1-2	.
CASRGQQETQYF	TGTGCCAGCAGGGGACAACAAGAGACCCAGTACTTC	12	TRBV6-1	.	TRBJ2-5	.
CASSLARQGPRIDEQYF	TGTGCCAGCAGCTTAGCGAGGCAGGGTCCCAGGATCGACGAGCAGTACTTC	17	TRBV7-2	.	TRBJ2-7	.
CASSSSTDTQYF	TGTGCCAGTAGTTCTAGCACAGATACGCAGTATTTT	12	TRBV2	.	TRBJ2-3	.
CASSLGTEQFF	TGTGCCAGCAGCTTAGGGACAGAGCAGTTCTTC	11	TRBV7-2	.	TRBJ2-1	.
CASRYRSYSNQPQHF	TGTGCCAGCAGGTACAGAAGCTATAGCAATCAGCCCCAGCATTTT	15	TRBV28	.	TRBJ1-5	.